These 25 T cell receptor beta chains originate from one sample sequenced in a study of vaccination and CD4 T cells after COVID-19. Sample treatment: roughly ten-day PBMC culture with coronavirus spike peptide pools or control peptides (ViraFEST assay). The study sequenced cultured CD4+ T cell DNA using the Oncomine TCR Beta short-read assay. Via MiXCR, TCRdb re-called the PCR reads, giving one row per CDR3 protein. In the table there are approximately 21,000 distinct CDR3 sequences, about 40% of which are singletons. Their antigens are not known. The input for sequencing was CD4+ T cells from blood, cultured in vitro, taken before SARS-CoV-2 vaccination. Receptors originate from a human donor who had recovered from COVID-19.

V is TRBV7-2 and J is TRBJ2-7; D possibly corresponds to TRBD2 (6 bases). Per the germline V gene, CDR1 is SGHTA and CDR2 is FQGNSA. The CDR3 has 14 residues. Trimming removed 5 bases at V and 3 bases at J, with 14 bases between. CDR3 residues: CASSRDGGYYEQYF. CDR3 in DNA: TGTGCCAGCAGCCGGGACGGGGGATACTACGAGCAGTACTTC. Filled out from reference TRBV7-2 and TRBJ2-7, the complete variable domain reads GAGVSQSPSNKVTEKGKDVELRCDPISGHTALYWYRQSLGQGLEFLIYFQGNSAPDKSGLPSDRFSAERTGGSVSTLTIQRTQQEDSAVYLCASSRDGGYYEQYFGPGTRLTVT.

V gene TRBV12-3 or TRBV12-4 combines with J gene TRBJ1-2; D perhaps matches TRBD1 (5 bases). The CDR3 contains 16 residues. V shed 3 bases and J shed 6 bases, with 20 bases lying between them. CDR3 nucleotides: TGTGCCAGCAGTTTTAGCCCCACGTCAGGGAGGGATGGCTACACCTTC. It encodes CASSFSPTSGRDGYTF.

The count of this clonotype is one. V gene TRBV20-1 combines with J gene TRBJ2-4; 7 bases fit TRBD1. This CDR3 is 18 amino acids long. Germline CDR1 DFQATT, CDR2 SNEGSKA (reference sequence). The V segment lost 0 bases and the J segment 0 bases; nucleotides outside the gene matches: 11. CDR3 in amino acids: CSARDADRAPTAKNIQYF. DNA for the CDR3: TGCAGTGCTAGAGATGCAGACAGGGCGCCTACAGCCAAAAACATTCAGTACTTC.

CDR3 loop: CASSLGQQQETQYF. The DNA of the CDR3 is TGTGCCAGCAGCTTGGGGCAGCAGCAAGAGACCCAGTACTTC. V and J are TRBV5-4 and TRBJ2-5; D gene uncertain. Between the trimmed V and J ends, which lost 0 bases and 2 bases, there was a span of 8 bases. This CDR3 has 14 residues. Per the germline V gene, CDR1 is SGHNT and CDR2 is YYREEE (reference sequence).

The rearrangement joins TRBV15 to TRBJ2-1; 7 bases map to TRBD1. The assigned J gene may be wrong: the sequence end matches TRBJ2-7 better. Per the germline V gene, CDR1 is LNHNV and CDR2 is YYDKDF (reference sequence). The length of the CDR3 is 15 residues. The DNA of the CDR3 is TGTGCCACCAGCTCTCAACGCAGGGGGACGTACGAGCAGTACTTC. It specifies CATSSQRRGTYEQYF.

The chain carries TRBV6-5 and TRBJ2-3; 7 bases map to TRBD1. This CDR3 comprises 15 residues. The trim removed 2 bases at V and 0 bases at J, leaving 2 bases unmatched. CDR1 is MNHEY and CDR2 is SVGAGI in the germline V gene. The CDR3 loop reads CASSYTGASTDTQYF. In DNA form, the CDR3 reads TGTGCCAGCAGTTACACAGGGGCCAGCACAGATACGCAGTATTTT.

This clonotype was seen a few times. The chain couples TRBV27 to TRBJ2-3; D is uncertain. V was pared by 5 bases and J by 4 bases, with 4 bases between. The CDR3 has 11 amino acids. CDR1 is MNHEY, CDR2 SMNVEV, per germline (reference sequence). This CDR3 is CASSSADTQYF. DNA of the CDR3: TGTGCCAGCAGTAGCGCAGATACGCAGTATTTT.

V is TRBV10-3 and J is TRBJ2-5; 9 bases are a match to TRBD2. The CDR3 sequence is 13 residues long. With V trimmed by 6 bases and J by 4 bases, 3 bases remained unmatched. CDR1 is ENHRY and CDR2 is SYGVKD in the germline V gene. The CDR3, as DNA: TGTGCCATCAGGCGGGAGGGCCTAGAGACCCAGTACTTC. Its translation is CAIRREGLETQYF.

The J gene is TRBJ2-3, the V gene TRBV7-8, with 14 bases matching TRBD2. Germline V gene data show CDR1 as SGHVS and CDR2 as FQNEAQ. This CDR3 is built from 18 residues. V shed 5 bases, J shed 2 bases, and the junction held 9 bases outside the gene matches. CDR3 DNA sequence: TGTGCCAGCAGCGGAGGGACTAGCGGGAGCCGGGACACAGATACGCAGTATTTT. It translates to CASSGGTSGSRDTDTQYF.

The chain has TRBV5-4 and TRBJ2-5, with 7 bases lining up with TRBD2. CDR1 and CDR2 (germline): SGHNT, YYREEE (reference sequence). There are 14 residues in the CDR3. Trimming at V came to 0 bases and at J to 2 bases, leaving 1 base not matched to a gene. The chain's CDR3 is CASSLASGQETQYF. The CDR3 DNA sequence: TGTGCCAGCAGCTTGGCTAGCGGTCAAGAGACCCAGTACTTC.

The chain uses TRBV5-4 and TRBJ1-6, with 9 bases fitting TRBD1. V gave up 5 bases and J gave up 7 bases; unmatched junction bases: 4. The CDR3 totals 14 residues. Germline CDR1 and CDR2: SGHNT and YYREEE (reference sequence). CDR3 DNA: TGTGCCAGCAGGGTCGGGACAGGGAATTCACCCCTCCACTTT. Its translation is CASRVGTGNSPLHF.

This rearrangement joins TRBV29-1 to TRBJ2-3; 7 bases are shared with TRBD1. The V and J ends lost 4 bases and 0 bases, in that order; junction bases with no gene match: 4. In germline, CDR1 is SQVTM, CDR2 ANQGSEA. CDR3 length equals 14 residues. The CDR3 nucleotides read TGCAGCGTTGGTGACAGGGCCAGCACAGATACGCAGTATTTT. Residues: CSVGDRASTDTQYF.

This clonotype occurred a few times. The J gene is TRBJ1-2, the V gene TRBV6-5; unclear D gene. The CDR3 contains 14 residues. Germline CDR1 reads MNHEY; CDR2 reads SVGAGI. V lost 0 bases to trimming and J lost 6 bases, with 11 bases between them. The CDR3 DNA follows: TGTGCCAGCAGTTACTCGACGAGTGGCCATGGCTACACCTTC. Its protein is CASSYSTSGHGYTF.

This chain joins TRBV6-2 or TRBV6-3 and TRBJ1-6, with a possible D match to TRBD1 (6 bases). The V gene's germline CDR1 is MNHEY and CDR2 SVGEGT. The CDR3 covers 16 residues. Trimming pared 7 bases from V and 7 bases from J, leaving 20 bases between. The chain's CDR3 is CASKPSSGAGNSPLHF. The CDR3 DNA reads as TGTGCCAGCAAACCGTCTTCAGGGGCGGGAAATTCACCCCTCCACTTT.

The chain combines TRBV25-1 with TRBJ2-2; D is undetermined. Trimming cost V 1 base and J 1 base, with 4 bases left between them. CDR1 and CDR2 (germline): MGHDK, SYGVNS. The CDR3 contains 14 residues. The CDR3 here is CASSEFMNTGELFF. In DNA, the CDR3 is TGTGCCAGCAGTGAATTCATGAACACCGGGGAGCTGTTTTTT.

This clonotype was observed a handful of times. The V call is TRBV20-1, the J call TRBJ1-5; 7 nucleotides match TRBD1. The CDR3 covers 12 residues. Germline V gene lookup returns CDR1 DFQATT and CDR2 SNEGSKA (reference sequence). The ends lost 5 bases at V and 2 bases at J; junction bases unmatched: 0. As DNA, the CDR3 is TGCAGTGCTGGACAGGGCAATCAGCCCCAGCATTTT. Encoded protein: CSAGQGNQPQHF.

The chain is built from TRBV20-1 and TRBJ2-5, with 7 bases that match TRBD2. The length of the CDR3 is 13 residues. CDR1 is DFQATT and CDR2 is SNEGSKA in the germline V gene (reference sequence). Trimming cost V 8 bases and J 4 bases; bases outside gene matches: 10. The CDR3 here is CSQRGVGGETQYF. CDR3 in DNA: TGCAGTCAGCGGGGTGTAGGAGGAGAGACCCAGTACTTC.

V usage is TRBV20-1 and J usage is TRBJ2-7; D might be TRBD2 (5 bases). The CDR3 runs to 15 residues. Germline-derived CDR1 and CDR2 are DFQATT and SNEGSKA (reference sequence). V lost 6 bases, J lost 5 bases, and 23 bases lay in between. In DNA form, the CDR3 reads TGCAGTGCCACTCTCCCGGGGTCATGGTCGAACGAGCAGTACTTC. Translation gives CSATLPGSWSNEQYF.

This clonotype has only a few counts. The chain links TRBV6-1 to TRBJ2-7; D unresolved. CDR1 and CDR2 (germline): MNHNS, SASEGT. V lost 7 bases, J lost 7 bases, and 8 bases lay in between. The CDR3 is 10 amino acids. The CDR3 DNA reads TGTGCCAGCACCTTGGGGGAGCAGTACTTC. Protein sequence: CASTLGEQYF.

This sequence joins TRBV18 and TRBJ2-7, with 8 bases that match TRBD1. Germline loops: CDR1 KGHSH, CDR2 LQKENI. CDR3 length equals 15 residues. V dropped 2 bases and J dropped 3; count of bases not matched to a gene: 6. The CDR3 loop is CASSPERTGYYEQYF. The CDR3 DNA reads as TGTGCCAGCTCACCAGAAAGGACAGGGTACTACGAGCAGTACTTC.

This clonotype was seen a handful of times. CDR3 sequence (DNA): TGTGCCAGCAGCCCCGATATCGGGACAAGGAGCACAGATACGCAGTATTTT. Amino acid sequence: CASSPDIGTRSTDTQYF. J is TRBJ2-3 and V is TRBV14, with D perhaps TRBD1 (6 bases). Trimming cost V 4 bases and J 0 bases, with 17 bases left between them. Germline CDR1 reads SGHDN; CDR2 reads FVKESK. The CDR3 is made up of 17 amino acids.

V is TRBV28 and J is TRBJ1-1, with D unclear. V was cut by 3 bases and J by 6 bases, with 11 bases left in between. This CDR3 is built from 13 residues. In germline, CDR1 is MDHEN, CDR2 SYDVKM. This CDR3 is CASSFVGRSEAFF. The CDR3 DNA reads TGTGCCAGCAGTTTCGTCGGGCGGTCTGAAGCTTTCTTT.

The V gene is TRBV30, the J gene TRBJ2-5; 9 bases map to TRBD2. Germline CDR1 is GTSNPN and CDR2 is SVGIG (reference sequence). The CDR3 covers 18 residues. Trimming removed 3 bases from V and 4 bases from J; junction bases left unmatched: 18. The CDR3 protein is CAWSPERSGTSPRETQYF. The DNA for the CDR3 is TGTGCCTGGAGCCCTGAAAGATCCGGGACTAGCCCTCGAGAGACCCAGTACTTC.

This clonotype came up a few times. This rearrangement joins TRBV7-2 to TRBJ1-1, with 9 bases fitting TRBD1. The CDR3 extends over 14 amino acids. Germline-derived CDR1 and CDR2 are SGHTA and FQGNSA. Trimming took 6 bases from V and 1 from J; bases not matched to a gene: 3. Here the CDR3 DNA reads TGTGCCAGCAGTGAGGGACAGGGGAACACTGAAGCTTTCTTT. Amino acid sequence: CASSEGQGNTEAFF.

Only a few counts were recorded for this clonotype. J is TRBJ2-7 and V is TRBV11-3; no firm D call. Between the trimmed V and J ends, which lost 5 bases and 4 bases, there was a span of 21 bases. The CDR3 contains 16 residues. The V gene's germline CDR1 is SGHNT and CDR2 YENEEA. CDR3 region: CASSGLLGTKGYEQYF. The CDR3 nucleotides read TGTGCCAGCAGCGGGCTGTTGGGAACCAAAGGGTACGAGCAGTACTTC.